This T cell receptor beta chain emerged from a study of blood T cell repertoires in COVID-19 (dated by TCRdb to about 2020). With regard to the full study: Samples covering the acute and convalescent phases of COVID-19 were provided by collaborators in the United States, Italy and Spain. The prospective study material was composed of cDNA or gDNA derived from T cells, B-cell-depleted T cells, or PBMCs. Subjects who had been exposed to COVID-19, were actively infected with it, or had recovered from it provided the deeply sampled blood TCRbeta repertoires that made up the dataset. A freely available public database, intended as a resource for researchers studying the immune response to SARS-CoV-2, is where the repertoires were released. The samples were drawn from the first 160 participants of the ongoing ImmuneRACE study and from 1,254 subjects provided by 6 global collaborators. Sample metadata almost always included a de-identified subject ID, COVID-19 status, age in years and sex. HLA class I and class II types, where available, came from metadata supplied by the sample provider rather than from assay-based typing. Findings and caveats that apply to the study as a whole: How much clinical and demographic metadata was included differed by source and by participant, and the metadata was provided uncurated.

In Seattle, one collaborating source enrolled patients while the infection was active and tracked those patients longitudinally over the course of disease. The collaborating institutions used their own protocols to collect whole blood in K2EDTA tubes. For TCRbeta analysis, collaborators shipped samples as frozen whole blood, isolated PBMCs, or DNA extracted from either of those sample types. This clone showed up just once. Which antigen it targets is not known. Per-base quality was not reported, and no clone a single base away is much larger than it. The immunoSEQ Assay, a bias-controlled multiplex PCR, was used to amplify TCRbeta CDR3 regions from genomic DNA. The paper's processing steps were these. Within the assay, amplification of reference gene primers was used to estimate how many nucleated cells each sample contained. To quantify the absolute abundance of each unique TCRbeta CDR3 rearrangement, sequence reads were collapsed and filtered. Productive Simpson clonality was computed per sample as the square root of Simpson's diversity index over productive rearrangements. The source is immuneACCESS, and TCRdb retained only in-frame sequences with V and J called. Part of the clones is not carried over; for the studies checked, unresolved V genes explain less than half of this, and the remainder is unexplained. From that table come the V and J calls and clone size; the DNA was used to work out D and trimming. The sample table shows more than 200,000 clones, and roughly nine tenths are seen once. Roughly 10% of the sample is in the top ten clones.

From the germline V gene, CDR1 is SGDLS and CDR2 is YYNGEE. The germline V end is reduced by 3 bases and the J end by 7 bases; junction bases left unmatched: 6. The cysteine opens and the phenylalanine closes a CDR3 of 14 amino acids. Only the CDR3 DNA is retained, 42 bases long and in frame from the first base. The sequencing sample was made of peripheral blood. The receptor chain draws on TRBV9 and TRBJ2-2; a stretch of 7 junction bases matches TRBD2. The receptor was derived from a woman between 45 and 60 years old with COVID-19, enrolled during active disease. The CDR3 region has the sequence CASSATSVSGELFF. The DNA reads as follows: TGTGCCAGCAGCGCCACTAGCGTGAGCGGGGAGCTGTTTTTT.